These 14 T cell receptor beta chains were all obtained from the same sample, sequenced in a study of OX40 agonist ivuxolimab in advanced cancers. TCRdb keeps only in-frame clones here, not all; method: immunoSEQ multiplex PCR. This table has about 35,000 clones, about 80% appearing once. The sample was CD4+ or CD8+ T cells sorted from blood, taken in a trial of the OX40 agonist ivuxolimab. The receptors stem from an adult with an advanced solid tumor such as melanoma, head and neck, liver or kidney cancer.

The chain recombines TRBV10-1 with TRBJ2-4; D not resolved. CDR3 length: 14 residues. Germline V gene lookup returns CDR1 WNHNN and CDR2 SYGVQD (reference sequence). V lost 4 bases and J lost 0, with 7 bases in between. In DNA, the CDR3 is TGCGCCAGCAGTGCAGACCTAGCCAAAAACATTCAGTACTTC. It translates to CASSADLAKNIQYF.

The chain uses TRBV27 and TRBJ2-4; 7 bases fit TRBD1. Germline CDR1 MNHEY, CDR2 SMNVEV (reference sequence). The CDR3 has 16 amino acids. Trimming cost V 5 bases and J 8 bases; bases outside gene matches: 15. This chain's CDR3 is CASSLNSNRGTDIQYF. For the CDR3, the DNA is TGTGCCAGCAGTCTTAATTCAAACAGGGGCACGGACATTCAGTACTTC.

The chain carries TRBV9 and TRBJ2-3; 8 bases match TRBD2. Germline loops: CDR1 SGDLS, CDR2 YYNGEE. After removal of 2 bases from V and 5 bases from J, the junction contained 7 bases not matched to a gene. The CDR3 has 15 residues. CDR3 protein: CASSVNGLALDTQYF. The CDR3, as DNA: TGTGCCAGCAGCGTTAATGGACTAGCTTTAGATACGCAGTATTTT. Full variable domain (remainder filled in from reference TRBV9 and TRBJ2-3): DSGVTQTPKHLITATGQRVTLRCSPRSGDLSVYWYQQSLDQGLQFLIQYYNGEERAKGNILERFSAQQFPDLHSELNLSSLELGDSALYFCASSVNGLALDTQYFGPGTRLTVL.

The gene calls are TRBV10-3 and TRBJ2-1, with 9 positions matching TRBD2. Germline lookup yields CDR1 ENHRY and CDR2 SYGVKD. This CDR3 spans 16 amino acids. V gave up 0 bases and J gave up 10 bases; unmatched junction bases: 10. CDR3 protein: CAISESSPSGMGEQFF. In nucleotides, the CDR3 is TGTGCCATCAGTGAGTCGTCTCCTAGCGGGATGGGAGAGCAGTTCTTC.

The V call is TRBV29-1, the J call TRBJ2-7, with a tentative D call TRBD1 (6 bases). Germline V gene data show CDR1 as SQVTM and CDR2 as ANQGSEA. CDR3 length equals 13 residues. With 4 bases removed from V and 4 bases from J, the gap between germline ends came to 14 bases. The CDR3 nucleotides are TGCAGCGTTGGGGCAGGGGATAGGTACGAGCAGTACTTC. Translated, it gives CSVGAGDRYEQYF.

The V gene is TRBV19, the J gene TRBJ2-7, with 8 bases lining up with TRBD2. With 5 bases clipped from V and 1 base from J, the junction kept 7 bases outside the gene matches. Germline values: CDR1 LNHDA, CDR2 SQIVND (reference sequence). This CDR3 has 15 residues. Here the CDR3 DNA reads TGTGCCAGTAGTTTAGGGACTAGTCTATCCTACGAGCAGTACTTC. This gives the protein CASSLGTSLSYEQYF.

The rearrangement uses TRBV11-2 and TRBJ2-1; D is unclear. CDR3 length: 12 residues. CDR1 and CDR2 (germline): SGHAT, FQNNGV. Trimming stripped 3 bases from V and 9 bases from J, with 9 bases between. The CDR3, as DNA: TGTGCCAGCAGCTTCGGTTATTTTGAGCAGTTCTTC. Translated: CASSFGYFEQFF.

The V and J genes are TRBV11-3 and TRBJ2-7, with D possibly being TRBD1 or TRBD2 (5 bases each). Germline lookup yields CDR1 SGHNT and CDR2 YENEEA. V was pared by 6 bases and J by 4 bases, with 10 bases between. This CDR3 contains 12 residues. CDR3 in DNA: TGTGCCAGCAGAGGGGAGCTATACGAGCAGTACTTC. Protein sequence: CASRGELYEQYF.

In DNA, the CDR3 is TGCGCCAGCAGCTGGAGGTCTGAAGCTTTCTTT. It specifies CASSWRSEAFF. V and J are TRBV5-1 and TRBJ1-1; unclear D gene. The CDR3 loop spans 11 amino acids. V was pared by 3 bases and J by 6 bases, with 6 bases between. Germline lookup yields CDR1 SGHRS and CDR2 YFSETQ.

This chain joins TRBV28 and TRBJ2-3, with 7 bases identical to TRBD2. J lost 3 bases, V lost 4 bases, and 16 bases had no gene match. The CDR3 is 18 residues long. Looked up from germline, CDR1 is MDHEN and CDR2 is SYDVKM. The CDR3 DNA is TGTGCCAGCAGTTCGAACCCAGATACTAGCGACCTTACAGATACGCAGTATTTT. This encodes CASSSNPDTSDLTDTQYF. Full variable domain (outside the CDR3, taken from reference TRBV28 and TRBJ2-3): DVKVTQSSRYLVKRTGEKVFLECVQDMDHENMFWYRQDPGLGLRLIYFSYDVKMKEKGDIPEGYSVSREKKERFSLILESASTNQTSMYLCASSSNPDTSDLTDTQYFGPGTRLTVL.

V gene TRBV18 combines with J gene TRBJ2-3; D gene ambiguous. The CDR3 consists of 15 residues. V shed 3 bases and J shed 1 base, with 11 bases lying between them. Germline V gene lookup returns CDR1 KGHSH and CDR2 LQKENI. CDR3 DNA: TGTGCCAGCTCACCCCTCACCCCGGGCACAGATACGCAGTATTTT. This encodes CASSPLTPGTDTQYF.

The CDR3 DNA reads TGTGCCAGCATGTCCCTAGCGGGATCCCCTAACACCGGGGAGCTGTTTTTT. Its protein product is CASMSLAGSPNTGELFF. The rearrangement joins TRBV27 to TRBJ2-2; 9 bases align to TRBD2. This CDR3 region has 17 residues. V lost 7 bases and J lost 2; bases outside the gene matches: 11. CDR1 is MNHEY and CDR2 is SMNVEV in the germline V gene (reference sequence).

The chain employs TRBV10-3 and TRBJ2-7, with 11 bases aligning to TRBD2. The CDR3 is 13 residues long. The J segment lost 4 bases and the V segment lost 5 bases, leaving 1 base of the junction unmatched. Per the germline V gene, CDR1 is ENHRY and CDR2 is SYGVKD. The CDR3 loop is CAISTSGGYEQYF. Here the CDR3 DNA reads TGTGCCATCAGTACTAGCGGGGGATACGAGCAGTACTTC.

The table lists this clone with a count of one. The gene calls are TRBV27 and TRBJ1-2; D is ambiguous. The CDR3 spans 13 residues. V was trimmed by 0 bases and J by 6 bases, leaving 8 bases between them. CDR1 is MNHEY, CDR2 SMNVEV, per germline (reference sequence). The DNA of the CDR3 is TGTGCCAGCAGTTTATCAGGGAGGCATGGCTACACCTTC. It is translated as CASSLSGRHGYTF.